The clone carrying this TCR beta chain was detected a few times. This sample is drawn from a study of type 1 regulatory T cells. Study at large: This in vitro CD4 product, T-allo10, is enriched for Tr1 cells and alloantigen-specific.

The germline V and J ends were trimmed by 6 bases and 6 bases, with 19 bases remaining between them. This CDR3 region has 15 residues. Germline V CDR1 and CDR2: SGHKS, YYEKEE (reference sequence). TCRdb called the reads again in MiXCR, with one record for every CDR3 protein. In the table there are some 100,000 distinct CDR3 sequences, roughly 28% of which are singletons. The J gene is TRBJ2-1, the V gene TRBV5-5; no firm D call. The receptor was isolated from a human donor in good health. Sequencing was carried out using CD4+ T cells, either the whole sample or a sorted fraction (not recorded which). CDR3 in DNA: TGTGCCAGCACCCCCCTCAGCGAAGGGTTCAATGAGCAGTTCTTC. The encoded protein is CASTPLSEGFNEQFF.